One T cell receptor (beta chain) is described in this entry. This sample was taken from a study of blood T cell repertoires in COVID-19. CDR3 length: 14 amino acids. Germline V gives CDR1 MNHNY, CDR2 SVGAGI (reference sequence). Between the trimmed V and J ends, which lost 2 bases and 0 bases, there was a span of 8 bases. Only in-frame clones appear in the TCRdb table, and some are missing; sequencing was by immunoSEQ multiplex PCR. The sample consists of about 130,000 clones, roughly 79% of them appearing once. The sequenced sample was peripheral blood. The clonotype was recovered from a human donor in a cohort sampled during active COVID-19. The chain links TRBV6-6 to TRBJ2-7, with unresolved D. This CDR3 is CASSYRQDSYEQYF. The CDR3 region has the DNA TGTGCCAGCAGTTACCGGCAGGACTCCTACGAGCAGTACTTC.